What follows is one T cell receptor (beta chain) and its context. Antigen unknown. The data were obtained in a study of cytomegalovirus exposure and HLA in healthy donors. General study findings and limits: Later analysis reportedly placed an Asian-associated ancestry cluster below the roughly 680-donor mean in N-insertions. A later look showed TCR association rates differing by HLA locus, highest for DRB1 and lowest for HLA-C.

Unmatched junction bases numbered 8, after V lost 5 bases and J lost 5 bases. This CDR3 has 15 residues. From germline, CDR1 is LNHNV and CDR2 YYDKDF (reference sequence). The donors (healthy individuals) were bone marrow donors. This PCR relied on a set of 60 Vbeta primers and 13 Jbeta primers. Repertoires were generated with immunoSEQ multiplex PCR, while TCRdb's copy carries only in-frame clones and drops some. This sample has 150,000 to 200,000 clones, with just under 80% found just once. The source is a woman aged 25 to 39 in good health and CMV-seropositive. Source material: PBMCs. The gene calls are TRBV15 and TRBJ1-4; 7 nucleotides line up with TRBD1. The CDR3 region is CATSFRTGVNEKLFF. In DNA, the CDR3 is TGTGCCACCAGCTTCCGAACAGGGGTGAATGAAAAACTGTTTTTT.